Listed below are T cell receptor beta chains from one sample, sequenced in a study of CD8 T cells in ankylosing spondylitis. TCRdb passed the 5' RACE reads through MiXCR, listing each CDR3 protein once. The sample has about 330,000 distinct CDR3 sequences; approximately 8.2% are singletons. What was sequenced was blood, either unsorted or a sorted T cell fraction (not recorded which). The receptors come from a male donor with ankylosing spondylitis. Both conserved end residues are part of each CDR3. Each record gives: clone size, D gene, V gene, J gene, CDR3 protein, CDR3 DNA. D genes are given only for firm matches. Clone size appears in some rows only: once, few, many, or a class for an expanded clone.

>many|-|TRBV27|TRBJ2-2
CASSLVTGELFF
TGTGCCAGCAGCCTCGTCACCGGGGAGCTGTTTTTT
>-|TRBD2|TRBV24-1|TRBJ2-1
CATSRLAGGYYEQFF
TGTGCCACCAGCCGACTAGCGGGAGGGTATTATGAGCAGTTCTTC
>-|-|TRBV18|TRBJ2-7
CASSPRSGNEQYF
TGTGCCAGCTCACCTCGGAGCGGAAACGAGCAGTACTTC
>-|TRBD2|TRBV12-3/TRBV12-4|TRBJ2-3
CASKPTSGRADTQYF
TGTGCCAGCAAGCCGACTAGCGGGAGGGCAGATACGCAGTATTTT
>few|-|TRBV29-1|TRBJ2-1
CSVLPFNNEQFF
TGCAGCGTTCTACCCTTTAACAATGAGCAGTTCTTC
>few|-|TRBV2|TRBJ2-3
CASSVQGYTDTQYF
TGTGCCAGCAGTGTTCAGGGATACACAGATACGCAGTATTTT
>-|-|TRBV5-1|TRBJ1-6
CASSLIAGYDNSPLHF
TGCGCCAGCAGCTTGATAGCAGGATACGATAATTCACCCCTCCACTTT
>few|-|TRBV25-1|TRBJ2-1
CASLAINYEQFF
TGTGCCAGCTTAGCAATTAACTATGAGCAGTTCTTC
>many|-|TRBV4-3|TRBJ1-1
CASSQAPGRVTEAFF
TGCGCCAGCAGCCAAGCCCCCGGTAGAGTCACTGAAGCTTTCTTT
>-|-|TRBV5-1|TRBJ2-6
CASSPTAGSSGANVLTF
TGCGCCAGCAGCCCCACCGCAGGAAGCTCTGGGGCCAACGTCCTGACTTTC
>-|-|TRBV29-1|TRBJ1-1
CSVGDTADTEAFF
TGCAGCGTCGGGGACACCGCGGACACTGAAGCTTTCTTT
>few|TRBD2|TRBV2|TRBJ2-1
CASSELAAYNEQFF
TGTGCCAGCAGTGAACTAGCGGCCTACAATGAGCAGTTCTTC
>-|TRBD2|TRBV9|TRBJ2-5
CASSPTSGRALETQYF
TGTGCCAGCAGTCCAACTAGCGGGAGGGCCCTAGAGACCCAGTACTTC
>-|TRBD1|TRBV28|TRBJ2-5
CASSPGTGNIQETQYF
TGTGCCAGCAGTCCTGGGACAGGGAATATCCAAGAGACCCAGTACTTC
>-|TRBD1|TRBV10-3|TRBJ1-4
CAIGDSNEKLFF
TGTGCCATCGGGGACAGTAATGAAAAACTGTTTTTT
>-|-|TRBV29-1|TRBJ1-3
CSVEETGSGNTIYF
TGCAGCGTTGAAGAGACCGGGTCCGGAAACACCATATATTTT
>-|-|TRBV28|TRBJ1-2
CASSSVGQRYGYTF
TGTGCCAGCAGTTCCGTCGGACAGCGCTATGGCTACACCTTC
>-|-|TRBV18|TRBJ2-7
CASSRGPRDEQYF
TGTGCCAGCTCACGGGGACCTCGGGACGAGCAGTACTTC
>-|TRBD2|TRBV2|TRBJ2-7
CASRYTLGTTQYF
TGTGCCAGCAGGTACACCCTAGGGACTACGCAGTACTTC
>many|-|TRBV20-1|TRBJ2-7
CSARSVSGFEQYF
TGCAGTGCTAGATCTGTATCGGGGTTCGAGCAGTACTTC
>few|-|TRBV14|TRBJ2-7
CASSTRDATREQYF
TGTGCCAGCAGCACCCGGGACGCAACCCGAGAGCAGTACTTC
>-|TRBD1|TRBV12-3/TRBV12-4|TRBJ1-5
CASSFGQGWNQPQHF
TGTGCCAGCAGTTTCGGACAGGGTTGGAATCAGCCCCAGCATTTT
>many|TRBD2|TRBV9|TRBJ2-3
CASRPPGLAGSDTQYF
TGTGCCAGCAGACCTCCGGGACTAGCGGGGTCAGATACGCAGTATTTT
>few|-|TRBV5-1|TRBJ1-6
CASSLEGQTNSPLHF
TGCGCCAGCAGCTTGGAGGGTCAGACTAATTCACCCCTCCACTTT
>few|TRBD2|TRBV7-9|TRBJ2-1
CASRHTSGTYNEQFF
TGTGCCAGCAGGCATACTAGCGGGACCTACAATGAGCAGTTCTTC
>-|-|TRBV7-8|TRBJ1-2
CASSSPDSEYTF
TGTGCCAGCAGCTCACCCGATTCGGAGTACACCTTC
>-|TRBD2|TRBV29-1|TRBJ2-1
CSVLSGEIYNEQFF
TGCAGCGTTCTTAGCGGGGAGATCTACAATGAGCAGTTCTTC
>-|-|TRBV4-2|TRBJ2-3
CASSQDLSLKGSDTQYF
TGTGCCAGCAGCCAAGATCTTAGTTTAAAGGGGTCCGATACGCAGTATTTT
>-|TRBD1|TRBV5-7|TRBJ2-7
CASSLPPDRDRHEQYF
TGTGCCAGCAGCTTGCCCCCTGACAGGGATCGACACGAGCAGTACTTC
>many|-|TRBV7-3|TRBJ2-6
CASSLRTGQAGANVLTF
TGTGCCAGCAGCTTAAGAACAGGGCAGGCTGGGGCCAACGTCCTGACTTTC
>-|-|TRBV5-8|TRBJ2-7
CASRNGNYEQYF
TGTGCCAGCCGGAACGGGAACTACGAGCAGTACTTC
>few|-|TRBV19|TRBJ1-2
CASSIDGYGYTF
TGTGCCAGTAGTATAGATGGCTATGGCTACACCTTC
>many|TRBD2|TRBV20-1|TRBJ2-3
CSATDPGTSGSRDTQYF
TGCAGTGCCACCGACCCCGGGACTAGCGGGAGTCGGGATACGCAGTATTTT
>-|TRBD2|TRBV7-8|TRBJ2-1
CASSTLAGVSYNEQFF
TGTGCCAGCAGTACCCTGGCGGGAGTCTCCTACAATGAGCAGTTCTTC
>many|TRBD2|TRBV28|TRBJ2-1
CASSPRTSGGNEQFF
TGTGCCAGCAGTCCACGGACTAGCGGGGGCAATGAGCAGTTCTTC
>many|TRBD1|TRBV6-1|TRBJ2-7
CASSLTQGLYYEQYF
TGTGCCAGCAGCCTGACACAGGGGTTATACTACGAGCAGTACTTC
>-|TRBD1|TRBV5-1|TRBJ2-3
CASSARTGPDTQYF
TGCGCCAGCAGCGCACGGACAGGGCCAGATACGCAGTATTTT
>-|TRBD1|TRBV5-1|TRBJ1-6
CASSFDRAGGPLHF
TGCGCCAGCAGCTTCGACAGGGCCGGGGGTCCCCTCCACTTT
>-|TRBD2|TRBV7-2|TRBJ2-7
CASSYPRTSPREEQYF
TGTGCCAGCAGTTACCCCCGGACTAGTCCCAGGGAGGAGCAGTACTTC
>-|TRBD1|TRBV5-6|TRBJ2-1
CASSDRGGNEQFF
TGTGCCAGCAGTGACAGGGGCGGCAATGAGCAGTTCTTC
>-|-|TRBV6-1|TRBJ1-1
CASSEVSGEVEAFF
TGTGCCAGCAGTGAAGTCTCCGGGGAAGTTGAAGCTTTCTTT
>-|TRBD1|TRBV28|TRBJ2-7
CASMRTGYEQYF
TGTGCCAGCATGAGGACAGGCTACGAGCAGTACTTC
>-|-|TRBV19|TRBJ1-2
CASSISTSTAGYTF
TGTGCCAGTAGTATCTCGACCTCAACCGCTGGCTACACCTTC
>many|-|TRBV9|TRBJ1-2
CASSVGGGDYGYTF
TGTGCCAGCAGCGTAGGCGGTGGGGACTATGGCTACACCTTC
>few|-|TRBV18|TRBJ2-5
CASSPFTQETQYF
TGTGCCAGCTCGCCGTTTACTCAAGAGACCCAGTACTTC
>-|-|TRBV19|TRBJ2-2
CASSIPSLTRYLLNTGELFF
TGTGCCAGTAGTATTCCCTCATTGACTAGATACCTTCTGAACACCGGGGAGCTGTTTTTT
>-|TRBD2|TRBV29-1|TRBJ2-1
CSVFTTGTSGRAQSYNEQFF
TGCAGCGTTTTCACAACCGGGACTAGCGGGAGGGCCCAATCCTACAATGAGCAGTTCTTC
>-|-|TRBV12-3/TRBV12-4|TRBJ2-5
CASTLKRRETQYF
TGTGCCAGCACCCTGAAGAGGCGAGAGACCCAGTACTTC
>few|TRBD1|TRBV9|TRBJ2-7
CASSVGSGTGDYEQYF
TGTGCCAGCAGCGTAGGATCTGGGACAGGGGACTACGAGCAGTACTTC
>few|TRBD1|TRBV28|TRBJ2-5
CASSFRTGVGETQYF
TGTGCCAGCAGTTTCAGAACAGGGGTGGGGGAGACCCAGTACTTC
>many|TRBD2|TRBV7-2|TRBJ2-3
CASSLRTASGRADTQYF
TGTGCCAGCAGCCTCAGGACGGCTAGCGGGAGGGCAGATACGCAGTATTTT
>few|-|TRBV19|TRBJ1-4
CASTKPGLSTNEKLFF
TGTGCCAGTACCAAACCGGGGCTGTCAACTAATGAAAAACTGTTTTTT
>-|-|TRBV20-1|TRBJ1-3
CSASTLSSNTIYF
TGCAGTGCTAGTACTCTGTCATCAAACACCATATATTTT